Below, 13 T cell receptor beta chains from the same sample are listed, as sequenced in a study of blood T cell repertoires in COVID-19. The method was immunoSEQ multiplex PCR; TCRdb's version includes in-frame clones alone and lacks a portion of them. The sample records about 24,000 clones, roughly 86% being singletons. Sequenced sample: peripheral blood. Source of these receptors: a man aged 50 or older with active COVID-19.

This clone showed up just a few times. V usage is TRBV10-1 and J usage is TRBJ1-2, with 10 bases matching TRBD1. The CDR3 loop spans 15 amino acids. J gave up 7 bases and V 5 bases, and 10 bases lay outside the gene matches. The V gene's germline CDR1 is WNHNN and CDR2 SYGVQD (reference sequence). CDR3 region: CASSPRQGARGGYTF. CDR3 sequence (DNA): TGCGCCAGCAGTCCACGACAGGGGGCGCGAGGTGGCTACACCTTC.

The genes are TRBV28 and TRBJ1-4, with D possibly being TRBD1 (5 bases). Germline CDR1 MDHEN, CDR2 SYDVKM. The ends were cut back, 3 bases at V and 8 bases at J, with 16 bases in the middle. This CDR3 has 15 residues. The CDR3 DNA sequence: TGTGCCAGCAGTTTTTTAGGGGCGAAGAGGGAAAAACTGTTTTTT. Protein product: CASSFLGAKREKLFF.

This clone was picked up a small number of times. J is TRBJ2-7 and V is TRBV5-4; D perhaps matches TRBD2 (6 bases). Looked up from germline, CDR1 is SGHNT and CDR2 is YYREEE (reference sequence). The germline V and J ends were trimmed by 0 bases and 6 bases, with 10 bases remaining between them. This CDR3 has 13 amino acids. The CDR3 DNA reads TGTGCCAGCAGCTTGGGACTAGAGTTCGAGCAGTACTTC. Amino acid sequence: CASSLGLEFEQYF.

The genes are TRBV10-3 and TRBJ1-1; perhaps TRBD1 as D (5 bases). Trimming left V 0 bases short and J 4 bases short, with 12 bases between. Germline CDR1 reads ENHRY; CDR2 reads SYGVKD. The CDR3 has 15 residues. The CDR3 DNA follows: TGTGCCATCAGTGAGTCGGGCGGACAACCCACTGAAGCTTTCTTT. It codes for CAISESGGQPTEAFF.

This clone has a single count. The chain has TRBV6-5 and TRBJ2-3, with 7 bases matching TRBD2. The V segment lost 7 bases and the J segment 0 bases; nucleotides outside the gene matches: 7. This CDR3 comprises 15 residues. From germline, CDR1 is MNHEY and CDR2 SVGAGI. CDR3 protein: CASTPAGTSTDTQYF. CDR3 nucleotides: TGTGCCAGCACTCCAGCGGGGACTAGCACAGATACGCAGTATTTT.

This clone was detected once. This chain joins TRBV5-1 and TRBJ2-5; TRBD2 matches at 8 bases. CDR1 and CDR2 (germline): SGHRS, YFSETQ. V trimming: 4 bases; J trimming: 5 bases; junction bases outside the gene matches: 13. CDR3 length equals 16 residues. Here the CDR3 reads CASSLGSGDQVETQYF. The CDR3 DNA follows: TGCGCCAGCAGCCTTGGTAGCGGGGACCAAGTTGAGACCCAGTACTTC.

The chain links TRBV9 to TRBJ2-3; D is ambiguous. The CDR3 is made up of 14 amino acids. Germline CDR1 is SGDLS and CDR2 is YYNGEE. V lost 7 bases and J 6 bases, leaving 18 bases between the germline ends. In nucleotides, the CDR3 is TGTGCCAGCGCTGACTTAAAGCAGCGCGATACGCAGTATTTT. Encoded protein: CASADLKQRDTQYF.

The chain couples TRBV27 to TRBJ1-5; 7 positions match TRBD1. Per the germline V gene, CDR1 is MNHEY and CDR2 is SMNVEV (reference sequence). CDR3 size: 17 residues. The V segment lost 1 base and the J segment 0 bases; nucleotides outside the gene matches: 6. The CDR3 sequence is CASSLFGTVYSNQPQHF. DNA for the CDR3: TGTGCCAGCAGTTTATTTGGGACAGTTTATAGCAATCAGCCCCAGCATTTT.

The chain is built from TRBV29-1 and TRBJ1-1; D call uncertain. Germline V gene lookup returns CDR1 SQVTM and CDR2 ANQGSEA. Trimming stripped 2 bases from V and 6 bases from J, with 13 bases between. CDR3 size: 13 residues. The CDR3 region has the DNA TGCAGCGTTGAACGAGGGAGTACGCCTGAAGCTTTCTTT. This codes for CSVERGSTPEAFF.

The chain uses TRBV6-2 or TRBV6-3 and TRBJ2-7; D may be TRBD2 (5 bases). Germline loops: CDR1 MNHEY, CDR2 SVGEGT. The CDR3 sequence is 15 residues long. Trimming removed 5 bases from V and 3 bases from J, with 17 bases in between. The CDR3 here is CASSPHWVANYEQYF. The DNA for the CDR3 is TGTGCCAGCAGTCCCCACTGGGTAGCGAACTACGAGCAGTACTTC.

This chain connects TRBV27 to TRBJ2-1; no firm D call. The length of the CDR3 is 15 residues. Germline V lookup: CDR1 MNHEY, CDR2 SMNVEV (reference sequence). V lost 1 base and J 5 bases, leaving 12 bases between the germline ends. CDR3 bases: TGTGCCAGCAGTTTATGGGCACGAACCAACAATGAGCAGTTCTTC. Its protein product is CASSLWARTNNEQFF.

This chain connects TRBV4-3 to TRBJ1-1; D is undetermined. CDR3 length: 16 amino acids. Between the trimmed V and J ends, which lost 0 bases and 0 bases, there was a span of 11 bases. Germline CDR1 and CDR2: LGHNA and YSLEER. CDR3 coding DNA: TGCGCCAGCAGCCAAGATCCCGGGTTTTTGAACACTGAAGCTTTCTTT. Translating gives CASSQDPGFLNTEAFF.

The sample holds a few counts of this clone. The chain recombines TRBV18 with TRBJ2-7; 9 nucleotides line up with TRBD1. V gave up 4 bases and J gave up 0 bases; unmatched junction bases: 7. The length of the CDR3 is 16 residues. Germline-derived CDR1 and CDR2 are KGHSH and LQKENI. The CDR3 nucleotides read TGTGCCAGCTCACTTCAGACAGGGGGATTCTCCTACGAGCAGTACTTC. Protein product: CASSLQTGGFSYEQYF. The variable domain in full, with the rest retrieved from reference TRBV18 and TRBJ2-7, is NAGVMQNPRHLVRRRGQEARLRCSPMKGHSHVYWYRQLPEEGLKFMVYLQKENIIDESGMPKERFSAEFPKEGPSILRIQQVVRGDSAAYFCASSLQTGGFSYEQYFGPGTRLTVT.